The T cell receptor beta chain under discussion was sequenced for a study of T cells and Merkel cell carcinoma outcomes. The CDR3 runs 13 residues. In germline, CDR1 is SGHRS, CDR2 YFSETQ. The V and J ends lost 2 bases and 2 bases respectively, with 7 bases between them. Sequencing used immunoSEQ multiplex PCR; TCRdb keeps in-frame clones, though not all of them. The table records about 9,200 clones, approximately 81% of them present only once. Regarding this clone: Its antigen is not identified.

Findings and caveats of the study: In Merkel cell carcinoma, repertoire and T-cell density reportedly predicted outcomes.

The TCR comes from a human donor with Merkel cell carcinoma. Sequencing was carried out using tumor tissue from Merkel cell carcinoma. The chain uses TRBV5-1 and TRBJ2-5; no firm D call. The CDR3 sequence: CASSLGRQETQYF. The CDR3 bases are TGCGCCAGCAGCTTAGGCAGACAAGAGACCCAGTACTTC.